This T cell receptor beta chain was retrieved from a study of cytomegalovirus exposure and HLA in healthy donors (dated by TCRdb to the late 2010s). Background for the entire study: According to an earlier analysis of 550 to 750 of the donors, about 180 million T cells yielded 117 million unique TCR beta sequences and about 300 Gb of sequence data. Roughly 300 gigabases of sequencing data and 70 million to 100 million unique TCR sequences were included in an early release covering roughly 700 HLA-typed donors. Of the 398 genotyped donors, approximately 83% fell in the genetic ancestry cluster associated with self-reported Caucasian donors. The study was designed to test whether signatures of past pathogen exposure could be identified by cataloging public T cell receptors. The study profiled the T cell repertoires of fewer than 850 subjects by immunosequencing and related them to cytomegalovirus serostatus. In addition to the first cohort of hundreds of subjects, a separate validation cohort of under 150 different subjects was used. The study combined high-throughput TCR immunosequencing, statistical association of individual TCRs with disease status, and machine learning to predict cytomegalovirus infection status. A later analysis re-examined previously published TCR beta repertoires from just over 650 donors and added high-resolution HLA genotyping to investigate patterns of TCR occurrence. Rather than drawing on any new phenotypic data, the later analysis identified candidate immune exposures from TCR beta sequences and the way those sequences occurred across donors. An earlier analysis of more than 450 of the donors used high-throughput TCR beta sequencing to judge whether each TCR beta V gene segment behaved as functional or pseudogenic. Alongside the repertoire data, information on donor age, sex, ethnicity and CMV serostatus was compiled. In a later genetic analysis, genome-wide SNP genotypes for about 55% of the 666 donors were used, and that subset was treated as a discovery cohort. Every discovery cohort repertoire had been produced on one sequencing platform. Class I and class II HLA loci were covered by the typing at four-digit resolution. Typing coverage differed by locus: A, B, C, DRB1 and DQB1 were typed in roughly 620-630 donors, DQA1 in about 500, DPA1 in roughly 590, and DPB1 in approximately 450. Roughly 5 DR-DQ haplotypes were handled as single units for association and clustering, since linkage in the cohort was strong. Among 350 to 400 genotyped donors of the cohort, an average of around 240,000 unique TCR beta nucleotide sequences were sequenced per donor, about a sixth of them non-productive.

The germline V gene (reference sequence) yields GTSNPN for CDR1 and SVGIG for CDR2. The V and J ends are trimmed by 2 bases and 14 bases, leaving 13 bases between them. The CDR3 numbers 11 residues from cysteine through phenylalanine. Only the CDR3 DNA stays, 33 bases, in frame from base 1. What the authors observed across the whole study: In an earlier analysis of approximately 600 of the donors, most TCR beta V segments were observed in productive rearrangements about 87% or about 30% of the time, broadly matching IMGT annotations. In a later analysis, TCR association rates were found to vary across HLA loci, with the most associated TCRs seen for DRB1 alleles and the fewest for HLA-C alleles. Some IMGT-functional V segments, including TRBV6-2 and TRBV6-3, could not be told apart with the 87-base-pair reads, so those segments were excluded. Because HLA typing was missing for some donors at each locus, association tests included only the typed subset. The authors suggested that the approach could potentially be generalized to other disease states and immunological phenotypes. According to a later genetic analysis, donors in an Asian-associated ancestry cluster had fewer N-insertions in productive TCRs than the approximately 630-donor mean. Specific HLA alleles were associated with 18,000 or so TCR beta sequences at a false discovery rate of 0.05 in a later analysis. While some public TCRs were present in many individuals, most TCR sequences turned up only very rarely across donors. Over 15 rarely observed V segments, including chromosome 9 orphons, were excluded from the earlier analysis of about 600 of the donors because counts were too low. A further reported finding was that TCR beta sequences accurately predicted the HLA-A and HLA-B alleles for most subjects in the first cohort. A later analysis found that most CMV-associated TCR beta chains appeared HLA-restricted, with HLA associations seemingly driven largely by CMV exposure. A later analysis found that HLA-associated TCR beta chains were more clonally expanded and had lower generation probabilities than equally common non-associated chains. A few of the identified cytomegalovirus-associated TCR beta chains were confirmed in vitro to be specific for cytomegalovirus antigens. The study gave a list of roughly 150 TCR beta chains associated with cytomegalovirus. V-gene and J-gene trimming of TCR beta chains was associated with a missense DCLRE1C variant in a later genetic analysis, and the association was replicated in an independent cohort. A cluster of highly shared sequence variants was judged likely to be a technical artifact of the sequencing pipeline. In a later analysis, several top co-occurrence clusters were reported to appear linked to parvovirus B19, influenza, CMV and Epstein-Barr virus. Roughly uniform sequencing depth across donors was assumed in presence/absence analyses, although this assumption may not hold. When HLA alleles, especially DR and DQ, strongly co-occurred, TCR associations were difficult to assign to individual alleles. Correlated functional status among segregating V segments might reflect linkage disequilibrium, but an unknown experimental factor could not be ruled out. Cytomegalovirus status was reported to be diagnosed by the classifier with high specificity and sensitivity in both the original and validation cohorts. The cohort was sequenced for TCR beta chains only, and without alpha or paired-chain data the features that could be detected were limited. Immune exposure information for the cohort was limited to CMV serostatus.

Note on this clone: Its antigen target is currently unknown. No much larger clonotype is one base removed from it; base qualities were not supplied.

The cohort comprised fewer than 750 healthy bone marrow donors. At the time of sampling, all cohort members were nominally healthy, though unrecorded immune exposures were likely present. The donor was CMV seronegative and belonged to the group of 352 seronegative cohort members. A peripheral blood sample was provided by each donor, and peripheral blood mononuclear cells were used for TCR beta sequencing. The Qiagen DNeasy Blood Extraction Kit was used to extract genomic DNA from the blood cell samples. Libraries were made using the immunoSEQ multiplex PCR assay. The multiplex PCR relied on a mix of 60 forward primers for TCR Vbeta segments and 13 reverse primers for TCR Jbeta segments. Amplification of the CDR3 region of rearranged TCR beta genes was performed with a multiplex PCR assay on genomic DNA. The Illumina HiSeq System was used to sequence the amplified TCR beta libraries as 87-base-pair reads. On the authors' methods: Across the 670 or so repertoires, a later analysis counted some 81 million unique TCR beta chains, 8.5 million to 12 million of which were shared by at least two donors. To remove PCR and sequencing errors, raw reads were error-corrected and collapsed into unique sequences using a nearest-neighbor algorithm that merged closely related sequences. V, D and J gene segments were assigned by aligning CDR3 sequences to IMGT reference sequences. For a sequence to be retained, a match of at least six nucleotides to both a V gene segment and a J gene segment was required. Rearrangements were classified as productive when the CDR3 lacked stop codons and remained in frame with V and J, and all other rearrangements were classified as non-productive. CDR3 was defined according to IMGT convention as the region running from the second conserved V-encoded cysteine to the conserved J-encoded phenylalanine. Sequences without an unambiguous match to a single V gene segment were excluded from the earlier analysis of over 500 of the donors. An earlier analysis of approximately 590 of the donors called V segments functional above 56.7% productive rearrangements and segregating when the between-donor standard deviation exceeded 5%. To diagnose cytomegalovirus status from the catalog of TCR beta chain sequences, a statistical classification framework was built. V and J gene assignment, in a later analysis, came from comparing TCR nucleotide sequences with IMGT/GENE-DB human TR gene sequences. In a later analysis, CDR3 sequences and most-parsimonious VDJ recombination scenarios were assigned using the TCRdist pipeline. In a later analysis, each TCR beta chain was defined by its CDR3 amino acid sequence together with its V-gene family, and reads without a unique V-gene family were excluded. To address suspected cross-contamination and a sequencing artifact, a later analysis removed over 500 highly shared, low-generation-probability nucleotide sequences. In a later analysis, a clonal expansion index was calculated for each public chain from normalized within-repertoire ranks of inferred template counts. In a later analysis, generation probabilities were computed with a VDJ recombination model fitted to out-of-frame rearrangements, and the resulting probabilities were checked against IGoR. In a later analysis, hypergeometric tests were used to score TCR-TCR, TCR-HLA and TCR-CMV co-occurrence, with a repertoire-size bias correction applied to TCR pairs. In a later analysis, false discovery rates were estimated by permuting HLA or CMV assignments 20 times. In a later analysis, co-occurring TCRs were grouped with DBSCAN, and TCRdist sequence similarity was added when clustering was performed within HLA-allele-positive subsets. Repertoires with fewer than 30,000 or more than 120,000 public chains, plus five repertoires with anomalous nucleotide sharing, were excluded from co-occurrence clustering. TCRdb took this table from immuneACCESS and kept in-frame rearrangements with V and J called. Such tables lack part of the clones; where checked against another copy, unresolved V genes explain under half of the gap, and the rest is unexplained. V and J calls and clone size are copied from that table; D and trimming were computed from the DNA. This sample comprises around 200,000 clones, roughly four fifths of them detected only once. Together, the top ten hold 1.6% of the sample.

Sequenced sample: PBMCs. The sequence was collected from a man in his forties or fifties in good health and CMV-seronegative. The sequence joins TRBV30 to TRBJ2-1; the best D guess is TRBD2, with 6 bases matching. The bases read TGTGCCTGGAGTCAGGGACTGCCCGAGTTCTTC. This codes for CAWSQGLPEFF.